Listed below are T cell receptor beta chains from one sample, sequenced in a study of T cell changes during pregnancy in multiple sclerosis. TCRdb's table, derived via immunoSEQ multiplex PCR, lists solely in-frame clones and lacks some. The data hold fewer than 150,000 clones, with roughly 95% observed a single time. Sequencing was performed on peripheral blood, taken after pregnancy. The receptors derive from a female donor with multiple sclerosis, enrolled in a pregnancy study. Each CDR3 is given with its conserved first and last residue. A D gene is named only where the DNA matches it firmly. Only part of the rows carry a size: once, few, many, or a class if the clone is expanded.

NA	TRBV27	NA	TRBJ2-1	TGTGCCAGCAGTTTCCGGGACACGAACAATGAGCAGTTCTTC	CASSFRDTNNEQFF
NA	TRBV7-9	TRBD1	TRBJ1-1	TGTGCCAGCAGCCCCTCGGACAGGGGATGGTGGAACACTGAAGCTTTCTTT	CASSPSDRGWWNTEAFF
NA	TRBV29-1	TRBD2	TRBJ2-1	TGCAGCGTTGAGGGGTACGGGCATAGCGGGAGCATAGGCAATGAGCAGTTCTTC	CSVEGYGHSGSIGNEQFF
NA	TRBV27	NA	TRBJ1-5	TGTGCCAGCAGTTTAGGAGGGAGCCATCAGCCCCAGCATTTT	CASSLGGSHQPQHF
NA	TRBV6-5	TRBD2	TRBJ2-3	TGTGCCAGCAGATTACTAGCGGGAGGCACAGATACGCAGTATTTT	CASRLLAGGTDTQYF
NA	TRBV27	NA	TRBJ1-2	TGTGCCAGCAGTCGACAGAGCGACTATGGCTACACCTTC	CASSRQSDYGYTF
NA	TRBV28	NA	TRBJ2-5	TGTGCCAGCAGTTTGGTAGCGGAAGAGACCCAGTACTTC	CASSLVAEETQYF
NA	TRBV29-1	TRBD2	TRBJ2-7	TGCAGCGTTAAAAGCGGGAGCGGGTACGAGCAGTACTTC	CSVKSGSGYEQYF
NA	TRBV7-9	NA	TRBJ2-1	TGTGCCAGCAGCCTCGGTTGGGGGGCCTACAATGAGCAGTTCTTC	CASSLGWGAYNEQFF
once	TRBV30	NA	TRBJ2-1	TGTGCCTGGAGTCAGACTAGGGATGAGCAGTTCTTC	CAWSQTRDEQFF
NA	TRBV6-5	TRBD2	TRBJ2-1	TGTGCCAGCAGGGACAGCAGCGGGGGCCCCAATGAGCAGTTCTTC	CASRDSSGGPNEQFF
NA	TRBV4-2	NA	TRBJ1-4	TGTGCCAGCAGCCCCGAGGTCTCTCCCGAAAAACTGTTTTTT	CASSPEVSPEKLFF
few	TRBV5-1	TRBD2	TRBJ2-1	TGCGCCAGCAGCATGACTAGCGGACTCTACAATGAGCAGTTCTTC	CASSMTSGLYNEQFF
NA	TRBV15	TRBD2	TRBJ2-2	TGTGCCACCAGCAGAACTAGCGGGAGCATAGGGACCGGGGAGCTGTTTTTT	CATSRTSGSIGTGELFF
NA	TRBV19	TRBD2	TRBJ2-1	TGTGCCAGTAGTTCCCCGGGACTAGCGACACCCAATGAGCAGTTCTTC	CASSSPGLATPNEQFF
NA	TRBV5-5	TRBD1	TRBJ1-5	TGTGCCAGCAGCTTGGAGTTGTCAGGGGGCCATCAGCCCCAGCATTTT	CASSLELSGGHQPQHF